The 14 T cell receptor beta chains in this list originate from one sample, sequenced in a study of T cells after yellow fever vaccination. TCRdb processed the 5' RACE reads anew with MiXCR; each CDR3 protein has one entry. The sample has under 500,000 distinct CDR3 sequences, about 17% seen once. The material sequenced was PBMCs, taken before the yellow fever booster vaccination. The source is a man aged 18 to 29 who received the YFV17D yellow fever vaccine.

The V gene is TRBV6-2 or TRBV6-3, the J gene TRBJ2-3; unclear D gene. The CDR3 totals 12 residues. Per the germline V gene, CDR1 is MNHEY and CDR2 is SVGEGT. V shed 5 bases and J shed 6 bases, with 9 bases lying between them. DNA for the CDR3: TGTGCCAGCAGTACACGGCGGGATACGCAGTATTTT. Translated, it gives CASSTRRDTQYF.

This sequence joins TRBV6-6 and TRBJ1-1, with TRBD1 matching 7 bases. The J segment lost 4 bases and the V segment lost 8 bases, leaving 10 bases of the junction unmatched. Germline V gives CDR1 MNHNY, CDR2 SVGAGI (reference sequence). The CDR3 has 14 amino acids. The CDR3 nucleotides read TGTGCCAGCGAGGGGGCGGATTTGGCCACTGAAGCTTTCTTT. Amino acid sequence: CASEGADLATEAFF.

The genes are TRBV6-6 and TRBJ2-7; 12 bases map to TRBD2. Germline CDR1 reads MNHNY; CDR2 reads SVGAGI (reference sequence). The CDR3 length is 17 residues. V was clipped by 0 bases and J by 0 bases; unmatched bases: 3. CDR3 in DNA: TGTGCCAGCAGTTACTCCGGGACTAGCGGGTCCTCCTACGAGCAGTACTTC. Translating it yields CASSYSGTSGSSYEQYF.

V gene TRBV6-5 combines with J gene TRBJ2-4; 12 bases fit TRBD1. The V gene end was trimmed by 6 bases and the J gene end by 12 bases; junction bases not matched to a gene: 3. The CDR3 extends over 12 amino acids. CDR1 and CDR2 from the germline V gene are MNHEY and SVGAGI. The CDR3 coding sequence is TGTGCCAGCAGGGAGGGACAGGGGGCTCAGTACTTC. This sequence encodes CASREGQGAQYF.

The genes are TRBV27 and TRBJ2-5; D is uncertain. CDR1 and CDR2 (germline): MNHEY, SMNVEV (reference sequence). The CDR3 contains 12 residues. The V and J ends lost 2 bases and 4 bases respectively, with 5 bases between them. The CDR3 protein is CASSLKGETQYF. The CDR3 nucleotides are TGTGCCAGCAGTTTAAAGGGAGAGACCCAGTACTTC.

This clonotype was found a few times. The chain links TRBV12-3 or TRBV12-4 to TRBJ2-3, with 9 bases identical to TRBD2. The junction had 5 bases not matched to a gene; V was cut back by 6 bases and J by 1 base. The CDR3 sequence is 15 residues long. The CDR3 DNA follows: TGTGCCAGCAGGATAGCGGGGGAGGGCACAGATACGCAGTATTTT. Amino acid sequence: CASRIAGEGTDTQYF.

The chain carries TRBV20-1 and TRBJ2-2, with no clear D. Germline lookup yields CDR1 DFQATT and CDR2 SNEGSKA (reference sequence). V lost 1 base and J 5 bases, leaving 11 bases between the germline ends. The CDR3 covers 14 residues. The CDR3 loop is CSARVSRWTGELFF. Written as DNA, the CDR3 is TGCAGTGCTAGAGTTAGTCGGTGGACCGGGGAGCTGTTTTTT.

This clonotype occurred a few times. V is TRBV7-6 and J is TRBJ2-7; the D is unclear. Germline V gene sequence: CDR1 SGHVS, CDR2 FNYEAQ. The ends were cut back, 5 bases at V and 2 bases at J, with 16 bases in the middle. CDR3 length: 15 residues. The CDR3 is CASSRLDGSTYEQYF. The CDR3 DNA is TGTGCCAGCAGCCGCCTGGACGGAAGTACCTACGAGCAGTACTTC.

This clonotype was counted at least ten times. In DNA form, the CDR3 reads TGTGCCAGCAGCTTGGGGCAGGGAAAAGGAGGCTACACCTTC. Translating gives CASSLGQGKGGYTF. The rearrangement links TRBV5-6 to TRBJ1-2; D possibly corresponds to TRBD1 (5 bases). This CDR3 comprises 14 residues. Germline CDR1 is SGHDT and CDR2 is YYEEEE. Trimming removed 0 bases at V and 8 bases at J, with 14 bases between.

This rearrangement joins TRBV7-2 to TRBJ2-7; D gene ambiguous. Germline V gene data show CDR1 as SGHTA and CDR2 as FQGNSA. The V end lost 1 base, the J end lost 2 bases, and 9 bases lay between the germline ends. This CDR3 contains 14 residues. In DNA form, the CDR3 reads TGTGCCAGCAGCTTAGATCCTACCGCCTACGAGCAGTACTTC. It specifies CASSLDPTAYEQYF.

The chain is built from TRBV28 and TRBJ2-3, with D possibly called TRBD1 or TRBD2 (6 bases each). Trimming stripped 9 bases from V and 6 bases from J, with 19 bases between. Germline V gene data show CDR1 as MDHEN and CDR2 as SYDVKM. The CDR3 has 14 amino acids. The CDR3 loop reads CASLEGGEGDTQYF. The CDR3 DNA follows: TGTGCCAGTCTAGAGGGGGGTGAGGGTGATACGCAGTATTTT.

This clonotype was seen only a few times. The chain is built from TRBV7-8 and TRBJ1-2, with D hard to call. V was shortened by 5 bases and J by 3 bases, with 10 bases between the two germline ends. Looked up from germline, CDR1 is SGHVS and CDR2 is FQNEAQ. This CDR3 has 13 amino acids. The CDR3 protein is CASSPREDYGYTF. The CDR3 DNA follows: TGTGCCAGCAGCCCCCGGGAAGACTATGGCTACACCTTC.

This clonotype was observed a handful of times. The CDR3 nucleotides read TGTGCCAGCAGTCTTTTTTCTAGCGGACAAGAGACCCAGTACTTC. It yields the protein CASSLFSSGQETQYF. This sequence joins TRBV7-6 and TRBJ2-5; the match to TRBD2 covers 7 bases. The CDR3 is made up of 15 amino acids. Looked up from germline, CDR1 is SGHVS and CDR2 is FNYEAQ. Trimming at V came to 6 bases and at J to 2 bases, leaving 9 bases not matched to a gene.

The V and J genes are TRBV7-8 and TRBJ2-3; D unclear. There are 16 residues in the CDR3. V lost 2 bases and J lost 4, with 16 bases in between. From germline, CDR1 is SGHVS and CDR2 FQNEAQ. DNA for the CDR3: TGTGCCAGCAGCTTACGTGGTGCAGGTCTGGCAGATACGCAGTATTTT. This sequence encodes CASSLRGAGLADTQYF.